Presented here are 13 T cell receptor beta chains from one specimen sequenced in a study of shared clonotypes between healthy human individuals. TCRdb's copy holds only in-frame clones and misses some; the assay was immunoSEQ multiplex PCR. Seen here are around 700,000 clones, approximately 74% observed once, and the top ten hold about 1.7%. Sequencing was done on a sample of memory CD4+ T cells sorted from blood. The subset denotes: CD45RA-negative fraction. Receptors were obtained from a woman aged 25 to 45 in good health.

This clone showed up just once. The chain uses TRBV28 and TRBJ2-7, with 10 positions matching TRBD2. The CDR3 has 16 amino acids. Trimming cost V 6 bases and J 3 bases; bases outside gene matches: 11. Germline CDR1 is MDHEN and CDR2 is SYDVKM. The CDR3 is CASSSGTSENYYEQYF. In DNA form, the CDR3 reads TGTGCCAGCAGCTCCGGGACTAGCGAGAATTACTACGAGCAGTACTTC.

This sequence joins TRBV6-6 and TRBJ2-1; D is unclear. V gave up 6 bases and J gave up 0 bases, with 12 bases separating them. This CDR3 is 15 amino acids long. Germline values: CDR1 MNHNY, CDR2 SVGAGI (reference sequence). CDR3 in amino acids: CASRPRSSSYNEQFF. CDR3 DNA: TGTGCCAGCAGGCCGCGGTCCAGCTCCTACAATGAGCAGTTCTTC.

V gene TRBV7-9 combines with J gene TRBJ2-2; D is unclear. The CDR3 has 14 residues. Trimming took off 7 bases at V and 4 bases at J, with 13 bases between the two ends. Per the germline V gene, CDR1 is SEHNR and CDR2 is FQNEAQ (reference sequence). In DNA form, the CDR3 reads TGTGCCAGCACCAAGGAGAGATTCACCGGGGAGCTGTTTTTT. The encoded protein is CASTKERFTGELFF.

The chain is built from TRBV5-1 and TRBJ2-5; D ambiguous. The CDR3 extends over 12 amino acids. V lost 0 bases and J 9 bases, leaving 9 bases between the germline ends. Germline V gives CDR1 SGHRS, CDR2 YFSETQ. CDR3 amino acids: CASSLGSGPQYF. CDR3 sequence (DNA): TGCGCCAGCAGCTTGGGGTCCGGGCCCCAGTACTTC.

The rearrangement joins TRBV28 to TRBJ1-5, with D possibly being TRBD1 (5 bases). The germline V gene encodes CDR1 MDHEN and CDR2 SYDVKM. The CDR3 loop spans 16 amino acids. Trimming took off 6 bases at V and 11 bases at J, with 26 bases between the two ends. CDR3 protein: CASSLQLDNPNSAQHF. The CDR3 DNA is TGTGCCAGCAGCCTACAATTGGACAATCCTAACTCGGCCCAGCATTTT.

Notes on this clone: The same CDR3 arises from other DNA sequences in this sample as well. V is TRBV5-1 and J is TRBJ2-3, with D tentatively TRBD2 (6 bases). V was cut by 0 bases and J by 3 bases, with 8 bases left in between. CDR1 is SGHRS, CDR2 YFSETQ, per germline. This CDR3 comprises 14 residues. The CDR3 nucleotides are TGCGCCAGCAGCTTGGGACGGGAGACAGATACGCAGTATTTT. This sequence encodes CASSLGRETDTQYF. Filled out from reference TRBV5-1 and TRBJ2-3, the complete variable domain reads KAGVTQTPRYLIKTRGQQVTLSCSPISGHRSVSWYQQTPGQGLQFLFEYFSETQRNKGNFPGRFSGRQFSNSRSEMNVSTLELGDSALYLCASSLGRETDTQYFGPGTRLTVL.

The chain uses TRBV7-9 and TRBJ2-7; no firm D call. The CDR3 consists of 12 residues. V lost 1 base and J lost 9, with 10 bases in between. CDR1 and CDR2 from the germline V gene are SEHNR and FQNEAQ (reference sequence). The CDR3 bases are TGTGCCAGCAGCTTAGACCCGCGTCCGCAGTACTTC. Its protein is CASSLDPRPQYF.

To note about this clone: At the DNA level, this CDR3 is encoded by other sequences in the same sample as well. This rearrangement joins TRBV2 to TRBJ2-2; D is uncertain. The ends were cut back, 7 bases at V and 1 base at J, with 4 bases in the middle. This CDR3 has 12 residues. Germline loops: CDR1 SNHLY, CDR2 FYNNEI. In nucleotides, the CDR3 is TGTGCCAGCACAGGGAACACCGGGGAGCTGTTTTTT. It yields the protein CASTGNTGELFF.

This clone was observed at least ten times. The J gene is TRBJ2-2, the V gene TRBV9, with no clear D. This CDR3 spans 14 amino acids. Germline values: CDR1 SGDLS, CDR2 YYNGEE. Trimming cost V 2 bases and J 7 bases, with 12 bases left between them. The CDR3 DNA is TGTGCCAGCAGCGTGAGGACCTCCGGCGGGGAGCTGTTTTTT. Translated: CASSVRTSGGELFF.

The CDR3 here is CASSLGKANEQFF. The CDR3 region has the DNA TGTGCCAGCAGCTTAGGAAAGGCGAATGAGCAGTTCTTC. J is TRBJ2-1 and V is TRBV11-3; D remains ambiguous. The CDR3 has 13 amino acids. Germline V gene data show CDR1 as SGHNT and CDR2 as YENEEA. Trimming removed 1 base at V and 7 bases at J, with 8 bases between.

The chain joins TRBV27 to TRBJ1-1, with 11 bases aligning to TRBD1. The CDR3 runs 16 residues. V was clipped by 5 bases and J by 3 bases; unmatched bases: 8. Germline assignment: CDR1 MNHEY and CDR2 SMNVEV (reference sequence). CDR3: CASSRKDRGRDTEAFF. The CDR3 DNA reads TGTGCCAGCAGTCGTAAGGACAGGGGGCGCGACACTGAAGCTTTCTTT.

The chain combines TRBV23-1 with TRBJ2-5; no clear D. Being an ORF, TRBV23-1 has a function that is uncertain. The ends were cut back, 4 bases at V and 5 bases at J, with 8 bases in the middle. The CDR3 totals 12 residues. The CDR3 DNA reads TGCGCCAGCAGTCTCCATAATGAGACCCAGTACTTC. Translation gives CASSLHNETQYF.

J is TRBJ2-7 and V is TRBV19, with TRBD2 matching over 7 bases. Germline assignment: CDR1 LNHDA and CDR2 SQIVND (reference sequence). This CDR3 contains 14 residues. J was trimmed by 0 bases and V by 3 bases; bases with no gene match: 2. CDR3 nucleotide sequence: TGTGCCAGTAGTATGCAGCGGGACTCCTACGAGCAGTACTTC. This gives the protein CASSMQRDSYEQYF. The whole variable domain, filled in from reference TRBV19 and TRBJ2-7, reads DGGITQSPKYLFRKEGQNVTLSCEQNLNHDAMYWYRQDPGQGLRLIYYSQIVNDFQKGDIAEGYSVSREKKESFPLTVTSAQKNPTAFYLCASSMQRDSYEQYFGPGTRLTVT.